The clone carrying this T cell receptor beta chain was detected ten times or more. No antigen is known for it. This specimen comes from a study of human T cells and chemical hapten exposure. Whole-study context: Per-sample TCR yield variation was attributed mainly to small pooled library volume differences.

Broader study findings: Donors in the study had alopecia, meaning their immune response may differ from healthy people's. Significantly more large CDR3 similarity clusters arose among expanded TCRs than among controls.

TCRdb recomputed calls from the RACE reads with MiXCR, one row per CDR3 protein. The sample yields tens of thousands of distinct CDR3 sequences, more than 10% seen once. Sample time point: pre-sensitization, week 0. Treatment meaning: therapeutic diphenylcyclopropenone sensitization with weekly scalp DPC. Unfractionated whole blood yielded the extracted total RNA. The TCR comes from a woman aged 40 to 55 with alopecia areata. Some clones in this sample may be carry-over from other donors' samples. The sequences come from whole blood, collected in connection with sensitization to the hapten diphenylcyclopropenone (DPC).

CDR3 residues: CASGLAGSSETQYF. CDR3 DNA: TGTGCCAGCGGGCTAGCGGGGAGTTCGGAGACCCAGTACTTC. This chain uses TRBV6-1 with TRBJ2-5; 9 nucleotides align to TRBD2. The CDR3 loop spans 14 amino acids. Germline-derived CDR1 and CDR2 are MNHNS and SASEGT. V lost 8 bases, J lost 5 bases, and 9 bases stayed unmatched.